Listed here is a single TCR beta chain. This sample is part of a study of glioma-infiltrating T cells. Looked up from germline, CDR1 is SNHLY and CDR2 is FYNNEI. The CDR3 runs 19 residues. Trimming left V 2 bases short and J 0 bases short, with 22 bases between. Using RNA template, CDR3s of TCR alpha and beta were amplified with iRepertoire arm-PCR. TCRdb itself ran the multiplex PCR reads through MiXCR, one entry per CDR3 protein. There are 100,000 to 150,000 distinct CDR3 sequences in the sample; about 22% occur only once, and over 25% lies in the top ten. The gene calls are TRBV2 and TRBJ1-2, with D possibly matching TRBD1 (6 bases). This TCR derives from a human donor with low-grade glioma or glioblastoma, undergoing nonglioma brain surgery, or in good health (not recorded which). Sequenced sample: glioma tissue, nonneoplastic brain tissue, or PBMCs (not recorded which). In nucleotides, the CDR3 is TGTGCCAGCAGTGAAACCTTTTCAGGGGCCACCCGAGCTAACTATGGCTACACCTTC. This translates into CASSETFSGATRANYGYTF.